This T cell receptor (beta chain) is drawn from a study of post-analysis software for immune sequencing data. Across the whole study: Included courses were relapsing-remitting and secondary progressive multiple sclerosis; progressive-relapsing multiple sclerosis was also included. Study-level results: About five TRBV segments occurring more often in patients than controls included TRBV5-6, TRBV5-1 and TRBV20-1. By F measure, strong co-clustering occurred among samples prepared in the same batch.

This clonotype was detected a few times. Its specificity is not known. The CDR3 totals 14 residues. CDR1 is MNHEY and CDR2 is SVGEGT in the germline V gene. Included in the TCR beta cDNA libraries were unique molecular identifiers. TCRdb reprocessed the PCR reads via MiXCR and lists one record per CDR3 protein. The sample gives 650,000 to 850,000 distinct CDR3 sequences, around 45% of which show up once; roughly 5% is in the top ten. This clonotype originated in a girl aged 5-17 years with multiple sclerosis. V usage is TRBV6-2 or TRBV6-3 and J usage is TRBJ2-5, with a weak D call TRBD1 (5 bases). With the DNA end fitting TRBJ2-7 better, the J assignment may be wrong. The sample was blood. In nucleotides, the CDR3 is TGTGCCAGCAGTTACTCTAGGGGAACCTACGAGCAGTACTTC. Amino acids: CASSYSRGTYEQYF.